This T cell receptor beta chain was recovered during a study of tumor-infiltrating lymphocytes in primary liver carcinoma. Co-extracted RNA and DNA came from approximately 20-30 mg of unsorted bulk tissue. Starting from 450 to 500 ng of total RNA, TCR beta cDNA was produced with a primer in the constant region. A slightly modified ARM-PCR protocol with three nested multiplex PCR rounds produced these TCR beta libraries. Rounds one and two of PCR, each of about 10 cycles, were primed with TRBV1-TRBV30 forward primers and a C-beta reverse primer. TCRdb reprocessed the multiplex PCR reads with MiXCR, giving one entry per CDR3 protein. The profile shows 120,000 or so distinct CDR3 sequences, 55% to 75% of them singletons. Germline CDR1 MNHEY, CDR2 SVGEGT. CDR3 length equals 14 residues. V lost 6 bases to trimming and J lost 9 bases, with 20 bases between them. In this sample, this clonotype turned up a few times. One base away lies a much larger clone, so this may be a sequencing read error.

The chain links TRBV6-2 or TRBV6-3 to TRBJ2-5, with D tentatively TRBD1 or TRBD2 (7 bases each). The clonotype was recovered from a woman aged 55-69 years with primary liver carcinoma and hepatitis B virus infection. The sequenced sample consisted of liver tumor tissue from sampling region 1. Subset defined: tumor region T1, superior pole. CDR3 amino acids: CASRGWTGREAQYF. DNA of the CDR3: TGTGCCAGCAGAGGCTGGACAGGCCGGGAGGCCCAGTACTTC.